These 2 T cell receptor beta chains were sequenced from one sample in a study of T cells in Graves' hyperthyroidism and ophthalmopathy. RNA transcripts gave rise to amplified TCR beta CDR3 regions. During a first-round RT-PCR of the TCR CDR3, the HTBI primer set was used. Each CDR3 protein gets one entry after TCRdb re-called the multiplex PCR reads with MiXCR. The table includes around 250,000 distinct CDR3 sequences, about 15% detected once. Sequenced: blood. The receptors here all came from a woman aged 35 to 49 with Graves' hyperthyroidism that later progressed to Graves' ophthalmopathy.

The sample holds many counts of this clonotype. The CDR3 loop is CASSSGTFNQPQHF. CDR3 bases: TGTGCCAGCAGCTCCGGGACATTCAATCAGCCCCAGCATTTT. The chain carries TRBV3-1 and TRBJ1-5; perhaps TRBD1 as D (6 bases). The CDR3 length is 14 residues. Germline V gives CDR1 LGHDT, CDR2 YNNKEL (reference sequence). V was clipped by 5 bases and J by 3 bases, with 11 bases between them.

This clonotype occurred many times. This chain connects TRBV30 to TRBJ2-7; 7 bases are a match to TRBD1. The germline CDR1 and CDR2 sequences are GTSNPN and SVGIG (reference sequence). This CDR3 region has 14 residues. V dropped 2 bases and J dropped 5; count of bases not matched to a gene: 9. The CDR3 sequence: CAWSHRGGGHEQYF. The CDR3 coding sequence is TGTGCCTGGAGTCACAGGGGTGGGGGACACGAGCAGTACTTC. The full variable domain, in which reference TRBV30 and TRBJ2-7 provide the parts outside the CDR3, is SQTIHQWPATLVQPVGSPLSLECTVEGTSNPNLYWYRQAAGRGLQLLFYSVGIGQISSEVPQNLSASRPQDRQFILSSKKLLLSDSGFYLCAWSHRGGGHEQYFGPGTRLTVT.